These T cell receptor beta chains were read from a single sample in a study of early T cells in non-severe SARS-CoV-2 infection. TCRdb used MiXCR to reprocess the 5' RACE reads, holding one entry per CDR3 protein. The sample includes more than 45,000 distinct CDR3 sequences, 6.5% to 8.5% of them seen just once. Sequencing was performed on whole blood. The receptors were gathered from an adult who was a healthcare worker with PCR-confirmed SARS-CoV-2 infection or an uninfected control (not recorded which). Both conserved end residues are part of each CDR3. The order of the fields is CDR3 DNA, CDR3 protein, J gene, V gene, clone size, D gene. The D gene is left open where the match is weak. Clone size is not always given. Where it is, it says once, few, many or a class for expanded clones.

TGTGCCAGCACCTCTCATATGGATACGCAGTATTTT CASTSHMDTQYF TRBJ2-3 TRBV28 . .
TGTGCCAGCAGCGAGGGGGCGGACCCCGGGTTCGAGCAGTACTTC CASSEGADPGFEQYF TRBJ2-7 TRBV3-1 many TRBD1
TGTGCCAGCAGCGTAGGGGACAACACTGAAGCTTTCTTT CASSVGDNTEAFF TRBJ1-1 TRBV9 many .
TGTGCCAGCAGCGTAGTTCGGAGCGGGAGCGGAGCAGATACGCAGTATTTT CASSVVRSGSGADTQYF TRBJ2-3 TRBV9 . TRBD2
TGTGCCAGCACCCCCGAGCAGGGAAGAGGCCCTGGGGCCAACGTCCTGACTTTC CASTPEQGRGPGANVLTF TRBJ2-6 TRBV12-3/TRBV12-4 many .
TGCAGCGGGCGGACTAGCGGGAGTTACGAGCAGTACTTC CSGRTSGSYEQYF TRBJ2-7 TRBV29-1 few TRBD2
TGTGCCAGCAGCGAATTAGTCCCCGACGGCCACTACGAGCAGTACTTC CASSELVPDGHYEQYF TRBJ2-7 TRBV7-9 few .
TGTGCCAGCAGCTATCCGGGACAGAACTACAATGAGCAGTTCTTC CASSYPGQNYNEQFF TRBJ2-1 TRBV28 many TRBD1
TGTGCCAGCAGTACGGACTTAAACGTGAACACTGAAGCTTTCTTT CASSTDLNVNTEAFF TRBJ1-1 TRBV5-5 . .
TGTGCCAGCAGTTTTCCTAGCGGGAGATACAATGAGCAGTTCTTC CASSFPSGRYNEQFF TRBJ2-1 TRBV12-3/TRBV12-4 . TRBD2
TGTGCCTGGAGCCGAGGGTCTTTGTTGGACACCATATATTTT CAWSRGSLLDTIYF TRBJ1-3 TRBV30 . .
TGTGCCAGCAGCTCGGGACAGGGCTATGGCTACACCTTC CASSSGQGYGYTF TRBJ1-2 TRBV7-6 many TRBD1
TGTGCCAGCAGTGAGGGTCAGAATAATCAGCCCCAGCATTTT CASSEGQNNQPQHF TRBJ1-5 TRBV2 . .
TGCAGTGCTACGGAGGGCCGGGGCACAGATACGCAGTATTTT CSATEGRGTDTQYF TRBJ2-3 TRBV20-1 many .
TGTGCCAGCAGCCCTCCCGGGGGTGAGCAGTTCTTC CASSPPGGEQFF TRBJ2-1 TRBV7-3 many .
TGTGCCAGCAGCTCGGCGGCGGGAGCCGGGGAGCTGTTTTTT CASSSAAGAGELFF TRBJ2-2 TRBV7-9 . TRBD2
TGCGCCAGCAGCCAAGATAGGGGGGCTGGAAACACCATATATTTT CASSQDRGAGNTIYF TRBJ1-3 TRBV4-1 . .
TGTGCCAGCAGCTTGGCCTACGAGCAGTACTTC CASSLAYEQYF TRBJ2-7 TRBV5-8 . .
TGTGCCAGCAGCTTAAGAGGGGCTGGCTACACCTTC CASSLRGAGYTF TRBJ1-2 TRBV7-6 many .
TGTGCCAGCAGCGTCCTAGCGGGGGCAAACTACAATGAGCAGTTCTTC CASSVLAGANYNEQFF TRBJ2-1 TRBV7-3 once TRBD2
TGTGCCAGCAGCCGGGGACGACAAGAGACCCAGTACTTC CASSRGRQETQYF TRBJ2-5 TRBV7-2 few .
TGTGCCAGCAGCTTGTCGGGAGGGATAGATGAGCAGTTCTTC CASSLSGGIDEQFF TRBJ2-1 TRBV11-2 few TRBD2
TGTGCCAGCAGTGGTTGGGGGAGCGGGGCCGGGGAGCTGTTTTTT CASSGWGSGAGELFF TRBJ2-2 TRBV2 few TRBD2
TGCGCCAGCAGCTTGGAGGGGCGAGAGACCCAGTACTTC CASSLEGRETQYF TRBJ2-5 TRBV5-1 . .
TGCGCCAGCAGCTTGGTACCGTCGGGCCCTCGGACCGGGGAGCTGTTTTTT CASSLVPSGPRTGELFF TRBJ2-2 TRBV5-1 many .
TGTGCCAGTAGTATAAACGGACTAGCGACCACAGATACGCAGTATTTT CASSINGLATTDTQYF TRBJ2-3 TRBV19 . TRBD2
TGTGCCAGCTCAGCTTCCAGGGAAAGCTCGAGCGGCTACACCTTC CASSASRESSSGYTF TRBJ1-2 TRBV18 . .
TGCGCCAGCAGCCCCAGGACAGGGACCGAAGAGACCCAGTACTTC CASSPRTGTEETQYF TRBJ2-5 TRBV5-1 . TRBD1
TGTGCCACCTCGGCGACAGGGGCCTTGAACACTGAAGCTTTCTTT CATSATGALNTEAFF TRBJ1-1 TRBV15 few TRBD1